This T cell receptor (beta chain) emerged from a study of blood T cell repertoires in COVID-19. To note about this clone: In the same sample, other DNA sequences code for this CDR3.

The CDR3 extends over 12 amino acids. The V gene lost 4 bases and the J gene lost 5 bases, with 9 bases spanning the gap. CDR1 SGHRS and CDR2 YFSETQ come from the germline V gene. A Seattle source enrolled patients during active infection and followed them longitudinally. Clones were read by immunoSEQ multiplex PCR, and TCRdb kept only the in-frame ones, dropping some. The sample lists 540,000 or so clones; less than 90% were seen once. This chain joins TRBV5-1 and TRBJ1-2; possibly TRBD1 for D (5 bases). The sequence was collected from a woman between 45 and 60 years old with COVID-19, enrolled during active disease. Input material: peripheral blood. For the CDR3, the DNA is TGCGCCAGCAGCCCAGACAGATATGGCTACACCTTC. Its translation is CASSPDRYGYTF.